This TCR beta chain comes out of a study of T cell responses to AZD1222 COVID-19 vaccine. As regards this clone: What it binds is not known.

Libraries were prepared by immunoSEQ multiplex PCR; TCRdb keeps only in-frame clonotypes and omits some of them. The sample shows about 150,000 clones, 70% to 90% of them seen only once. Study outcomes and limitations: Unmutated variant regions are reportedly targeted by nearly half of spike-specific TCRs.

The length of the CDR3 is 13 residues. The germline V and J ends were trimmed by 5 bases and 4 bases, with 11 bases remaining between them. The V gene's germline CDR1 is SGHNT and CDR2 YENEEA. This clonotype was sampled from an adult in good health. Sequenced here: peripheral blood, sampled on day 0 of AZD1222 vaccination. The chain uses TRBV11-3 and TRBJ1-1, with unresolved D. CDR3 sequence: CASSGISSTEAFF. CDR3 in DNA: TGTGCCAGCAGCGGGATCTCAAGCACTGAAGCTTTCTTT.